This T cell receptor beta chain was profiled in a study of blood T cell repertoires in COVID-19. Study-level background: In each case, the material was cDNA or gDNA derived from T cells, B-cell-depleted T cells, or PBMCs.

Assay: immunoSEQ multiplex PCR; the TCRdb copy retains only in-frame clones and omits some. The table includes roughly 120,000 clones, approximately 78% detected once. V was clipped by 6 bases and J by 5 bases; unmatched bases: 8. Per germline, CDR1 WNHNN and CDR2 SYGVQD (reference sequence). The length of the CDR3 is 14 residues. Sequencing input: peripheral blood. The chain recombines TRBV10-1 with TRBJ2-7; TRBD1 agrees at 9 bases. This TCR came from a man between 70 and 80 years old with acute or convalescent COVID-19. This CDR3 is CASSGGTGIDEQYF. In DNA form, the CDR3 reads TGCGCCAGCAGCGGCGGGACAGGGATAGACGAGCAGTACTTC.